The sequence of this T cell receptor (beta chain) was determined in a study of blood T cell repertoires in COVID-19. Whole-study context: COVID-19 samples collected from the United States, Italy and Spain covered acute and convalescent phases. In each case, the material was cDNA or gDNA derived from T cells, B-cell-depleted T cells, or PBMCs.

Authors' processing steps: Reference gene primer amplification gave nucleated cell count estimates. Some clones are missing from TCRdb's copy, which holds only in-frame ones; the method was immunoSEQ multiplex PCR. V and J calls and clone size are copied from that table; D and trimming were computed from the DNA. Altogether 180,000 or so clones are present, about 90% being singletons, with the ten largest covering around 1.2%. Per germline, CDR1 GTSNPN and CDR2 SVGIG (reference sequence). CDR3 length: 12 residues. V shed 7 bases and J shed 4 bases, with 13 bases lying between them. Material for sequencing was PBMCs or T cells enriched from blood (not recorded which). The chain combines TRBV30 with TRBJ1-2, with a tentative D call TRBD1 (5 bases). This sequence originates from a human donor with acute COVID-19. The donor label of this sample is uncertain. The CDR3 sequence: CASQGIGYGYTF. The CDR3 DNA reads TGTGCCTCCCAGGGTATCGGCTATGGCTACACCTTC.